This T cell receptor (beta chain) was found in a study of shared clonotypes between healthy human individuals. Study-wide context: CD4 naive and memory got three plates each, CD8 naive two, CD8 memory one.

Those who donated were healthy HIV-negative adults, with no recent acute infections or vaccinations reported. Method: immunoSEQ multiplex PCR; TCRdb's copy keeps in-frame clones and lacks some. The sample has 2 million to 2.5 million clones, roughly 90% seen once. Germline V gene lookup returns CDR1 KGHSH and CDR2 LQKENI. Germline trimming cut 3 bases from V and 2 bases from J; bases unmatched to any gene: 5. The CDR3 contains 16 residues. The chain uses TRBV18 and TRBJ2-1; 9 nucleotides align to TRBD2. The sequence derives from a man aged 18 to 29 in good health. Some clones in this sample may be carry-over from other donors' samples. The sequenced sample consisted of naive CD4+ T cells from PBMCs. Subset here: CD45RA+ positively selected. CDR3 protein: CASSPGLAPAYNEQFF. The CDR3 DNA sequence: TGTGCCAGCTCACCGGGACTAGCCCCAGCCTACAATGAGCAGTTCTTC.